Listed below are T cell receptor beta chains from one sample, sequenced in a study of T-cell memory formation after mild COVID-19. MiXCR, run by TCRdb on the 5' RACE reads, gives a single entry per CDR3 protein. The repertoire holds hundreds of thousands of distinct CDR3 sequences, with 20% as singletons. The sequencing sample was made of PBMCs or a T cell subset sorted from them (not recorded which). Receptor source: an adult woman who had mild COVID-19 (a few samples of this study predate the infection). Cell type and time point are not known. CDR3s include the opening cysteine and the closing phenylalanine or tryptophan. Each record gives: CDR3 DNA, CDR3 protein, clone size, D gene, V gene, J gene. A D gene is named only where the DNA matches it firmly. Size tells how often a clone was seen (once, few, many) or the class of an expanded clone, and some rows leave it out.

CDR3nt: TGTGCCAGCAGCTTTATGAAGCGGGGGGGAAACTACAATGAGCAGTTCTTC; CDR3aa: CASSFMKRGGNYNEQFF; abundance: few; d_gene: TRBD2; v_gene: TRBV7-9; j_gene: TRBJ2-1
CDR3nt: TGCGCCAGCAGCCATTTCAGGGATTCACCCCTCCACTTT; CDR3aa: CASSHFRDSPLHF; abundance: .; d_gene: .; v_gene: TRBV4-1; j_gene: TRBJ1-6
CDR3nt: TGTGCCAGCAGCCAAGATCTAACCGGGAGGAACTATGGCTACACCTTC; CDR3aa: CASSQDLTGRNYGYTF; abundance: .; d_gene: .; v_gene: TRBV4-2; j_gene: TRBJ1-2
CDR3nt: TGCGCCAGCGGTCGTCCGGGGAGGGTTAAAGAGACCCAGTACTTC; CDR3aa: CASGRPGRVKETQYF; abundance: few; d_gene: TRBD2; v_gene: TRBV5-1; j_gene: TRBJ2-5
CDR3nt: TGTGCCAGTATGGGGACAGGGGAGGAGAGCTACGAGCAGTACTTC; CDR3aa: CASMGTGEESYEQYF; abundance: few; d_gene: TRBD1; v_gene: TRBV19; j_gene: TRBJ2-7
CDR3nt: TGCAGCGTTGACGAGGGGACAGGGGCCGGTGTCGCTGAAGCTTTCTTT; CDR3aa: CSVDEGTGAGVAEAFF; abundance: few; d_gene: TRBD1; v_gene: TRBV29-1; j_gene: TRBJ1-1
CDR3nt: TGCAGCGTTCCTAGGCACGACAATGAGCAGTTCTTC; CDR3aa: CSVPRHDNEQFF; abundance: few; d_gene: .; v_gene: TRBV29-1; j_gene: TRBJ2-1
CDR3nt: TGTGCCAGCAGCTTTTCAGGGGCCTCAGCTTTCTTT; CDR3aa: CASSFSGASAFF; abundance: .; d_gene: .; v_gene: TRBV7-2; j_gene: TRBJ1-1
CDR3nt: TGCGCCAGCAGCCACCTCCCGGGCGGGGGACCCACCGGGGAGCTGTTTTTT; CDR3aa: CASSHLPGGGPTGELFF; abundance: few; d_gene: TRBD2; v_gene: TRBV4-1; j_gene: TRBJ2-2
CDR3nt: TGTGCCAGCAGTTTACTCATGGACTATGGCTACACCTTC; CDR3aa: CASSLLMDYGYTF; abundance: many; d_gene: .; v_gene: TRBV12-3/TRBV12-4; j_gene: TRBJ1-2
CDR3nt: TGTGCCAGCAGCTCGGGACTAGCGCCCGGAGGGCAGTTCTTC; CDR3aa: CASSSGLAPGGQFF; abundance: .; d_gene: TRBD2; v_gene: TRBV4-2; j_gene: TRBJ2-1
CDR3nt: TGTGCCAGCAGCCCCCCAGGGTCGGGGACCGGGGAGCTGTTTTTT; CDR3aa: CASSPPGSGTGELFF; abundance: .; d_gene: .; v_gene: TRBV7-9; j_gene: TRBJ2-2
CDR3nt: TGTGCCAGCAGCTCCCTATTAGCGGGGGGAAACAATGAGCAGTTCTTC; CDR3aa: CASSSLLAGGNNEQFF; abundance: few; d_gene: TRBD2; v_gene: TRBV6-5; j_gene: TRBJ2-1
CDR3nt: TGTGCCAGCAGCCGACTAGCGGAGCAGTTCTTC; CDR3aa: CASSRLAEQFF; abundance: many; d_gene: TRBD2; v_gene: TRBV12-3/TRBV12-4; j_gene: TRBJ2-1
CDR3nt: TGTGCCACCAGCAGAGATGGGCGTGAGACCCAGTACTTC; CDR3aa: CATSRDGRETQYF; abundance: .; d_gene: .; v_gene: TRBV15; j_gene: TRBJ2-5
CDR3nt: TGCGCCAGCAGCTTGGACGCAGACTCCTACGAGCAGTACTTC; CDR3aa: CASSLDADSYEQYF; abundance: few; d_gene: .; v_gene: TRBV5-1; j_gene: TRBJ2-7